This TCR beta chain comes out of a study of T cell repertoires in cytomegalovirus infection. Overall study context: Selected CMV epitopes included recently identified HLA-C-restricted ones as well as well-studied HLA-B-restricted ones. Public TCR beta signatures provided an indication of both CMV infection and a matching HLA type. Study outcomes and limitations: The cumulative frequency of public TCR beta families distinguished individuals who carried CMV together with the relevant HLA. Dominating the ex vivo response were TCR beta clonotypes that were CMV-specific and HLA-C-restricted.

TCRdb called the reads again in MiXCR, with one record for every CDR3 protein. The profile covers 300,000 to 400,000 distinct CDR3 sequences, with 25% to 30% appearing a single time and 20% taken by the ten largest. This clonotype appeared a few times. What it binds is not known. This CDR3 has 15 residues. The V end was cut by 2 bases, the J end by 4 bases, with 14 bases between. The germline CDR1 and CDR2 sequences are MNHEY and SMNVEV (reference sequence). The source was cultured PBMCs, collected from culture after CMV antigen stimulation. The sequence was collected from a human donor in good health (CMV status not recorded). Some clones in this sample may be carry-over from other donors' samples. The rearrangement links TRBV27 to TRBJ1-1; D not resolved. CDR3 amino acids: CASSLRSVSSTEAFF. The CDR3 DNA follows: TGTGCCAGCAGTTTAAGGTCCGTTTCAAGCACTGAAGCTTTCTTT.